The 26 T cell receptor beta chains below were found in one sample sequenced in a study of tumor-infiltrating lymphocytes in oesophageal squamous cell carcinoma. TCRdb re-called the PCR reads with MiXCR, one entry per CDR3 protein. The repertoire holds tens of thousands of distinct CDR3 sequences, with around 34% as singletons. Sequenced: esophageal tumor tissue. These receptors were collected from a female donor with esophageal squamous cell carcinoma.

This clonotype came up a few times. The gene calls are TRBV19 and TRBJ1-2, with TRBD1 matching over 7 bases. The germline V gene encodes CDR1 LNHDA and CDR2 SQIVND (reference sequence). J lost 4 bases, V lost 5 bases, and 7 bases had no gene match. This CDR3 is built from 14 residues. CDR3 sequence: CASSDGQDFYGYTF. CDR3 nucleotides: TGTGCCAGTAGTGACGGACAGGATTTCTATGGCTACACCTTC.

At least ten counts were recorded for this clonotype. This sequence joins TRBV11-2 and TRBJ1-1; TRBD1 agrees at 8 bases. V was clipped by 2 bases and J by 0 bases; unmatched bases: 2. From germline, CDR1 is SGHAT and CDR2 FQNNGV. CDR3 length: 15 residues. The CDR3 is CASSLSDRVNTEAFF. The CDR3 nucleotides read TGTGCCAGCAGCTTATCGGACAGGGTGAACACTGAAGCTTTCTTT.

This clonotype was seen many times. The chain links TRBV27 to TRBJ2-7; 8 positions match TRBD1. The CDR3 contains 12 residues. Germline V gives CDR1 MNHEY, CDR2 SMNVEV (reference sequence). V shed 10 bases, J shed 4 bases, and the junction held 6 bases outside the gene matches. The CDR3 nucleotides are TGTGCCACCCCGACAGGGGAGTACGAGCAGTACTTC. It is translated as CATPTGEYEQYF.

This clonotype was seen at least ten times. This chain connects TRBV7-2 to TRBJ2-3; 11 nucleotides match TRBD2. The CDR3 is made up of 15 amino acids. Germline V CDR1 and CDR2: SGHTA, FQGNSA. Trimming removed 6 bases from V and 0 bases from J; junction bases left unmatched: 2. This chain's CDR3 is CASRRTSGSTDTQYF. For the CDR3, the DNA is TGTGCCAGCAGGCGGACTAGCGGGAGCACAGATACGCAGTATTTT.

The chain links TRBV4-3 to TRBJ2-2; D gene unclear. The germline V and J ends were trimmed by 4 bases and 6 bases, with 12 bases remaining between them. This CDR3 has 14 amino acids. Germline CDR1 and CDR2: LGHNA and YSLEER. The CDR3 DNA follows: TGCGCCAGCAGCCCTCCGTGGGATGCCGGGGAGCTGTTTTTT. The encoded protein is CASSPPWDAGELFF.

The table lists this clonotype with many counts. The chain carries TRBV28 and TRBJ1-5; tentatively, D is TRBD1 (5 bases). Germline V lookup: CDR1 MDHEN, CDR2 SYDVKM. The V gene lost 6 bases and the J gene lost 6 bases, with 21 bases spanning the gap. The CDR3 extends over 16 amino acids. CDR3 DNA sequence: TGTGCCAGCAGCTTGGCAGGGTTGGGAGCGGGTCAGCCCCAGCATTTT. Translating gives CASSLAGLGAGQPQHF.

V is TRBV27 and J is TRBJ2-5, with D perhaps matching TRBD1 or TRBD2 (5 bases each). CDR1 and CDR2 (germline): MNHEY, SMNVEV (reference sequence). The germline V and J ends were trimmed by 5 bases and 5 bases, with 18 bases remaining between them. The CDR3 spans 15 residues. CDR3 in DNA: TGTGCCAGCAGTCCCAATGGGGGAGTACCTGAGACCCAGTACTTC. Its protein is CASSPNGGVPETQYF.

This sequence joins TRBV11-3 and TRBJ2-1; TRBD2 aligns across 10 bases. With 5 bases clipped from V and 6 bases from J, the junction kept 7 bases outside the gene matches. In germline, CDR1 is SGHNT, CDR2 YENEEA. The CDR3 length is 15 residues. CDR3 DNA sequence: TGTGCCAGCAGCCCTCCGGGACTAGCGAGCAATGAGCAGTTCTTC. Translated, it gives CASSPPGLASNEQFF.

In its sample, this clonotype was seen many times. This may be a read error: a much more frequent sequence differs by one nucleotide. The chain links TRBV7-9 to TRBJ2-3; possible D gene TRBD1, 6 bases. CDR3 length: 15 residues. Germline V lookup: CDR1 SEHNR, CDR2 FQNEAQ (reference sequence). Trimming shortened V by 2 bases and J by 14 bases, and 23 bases separated the two germline ends. The CDR3 spells CASSLSQWDTGELYF. Written as DNA, the CDR3 is TGTGCCAGCAGCTTAAGTCAATGGGACACCGGGGAGCTGTATTTT.

The chain recombines TRBV7-2 with TRBJ2-2, with 7 bases identical to TRBD2. V shed 0 bases and J 5 bases; nucleotides not matched to a gene: 3. This CDR3 spans 15 amino acids. Germline V lookup: CDR1 SGHTA, CDR2 FQGNSA. The DNA for the CDR3 is TGTGCCAGCAGCTTAGCGGGGGGGAAGACCGGGGAGCTGTTTTTT. Translation gives CASSLAGGKTGELFF.

This chain links TRBV7-2 with TRBJ2-7, with TRBD2 identical over 11 bases. The J call may be wrong; the DNA end is better matched by TRBJ2-5. This CDR3 contains 16 residues. Germline V gene sequence: CDR1 SGHTA, CDR2 FQGNSA. The CDR3 nucleotides read TGTGCCAGCAGCGACCTAGCGGGAGGACGGCGGGAGACCCAGTACTTC. Its translation is CASSDLAGGRRETQYF.

This clonotype was detected ten times or more. The chain has TRBV7-3 and TRBJ2-2; 8 nucleotides match TRBD2. V was clipped by 1 base and J by 3 bases; unmatched bases: 4. This CDR3 has 16 residues. Germline V gene data show CDR1 as SGHTA and CDR2 as FQGTGA. The CDR3 region has the DNA TGTGCCAGCAGCTTAAGAGGCGGGGGGTACACCGGGGAGCTGTTTTTT. This gives the protein CASSLRGGGYTGELFF.

This clonotype was picked up many times. The chain couples TRBV5-4 to TRBJ2-4; D is uncertain. V was trimmed by 0 bases and J by 0 bases, leaving 7 bases between them. The length of the CDR3 is 15 residues. CDR1 and CDR2 (germline): SGHNT, YYREEE (reference sequence). The CDR3 sequence is CASSLDGLAKNIQYF. The CDR3 DNA follows: TGTGCCAGCAGCTTGGATGGGCTAGCCAAAAACATTCAGTACTTC.

The chain combines TRBV19 with TRBJ2-3; 8 bases align to TRBD1. The germline CDR1 and CDR2 sequences are LNHDA and SQIVND (reference sequence). The CDR3 is made up of 15 amino acids. Losses at the gene ends were 4 bases for V and 1 base for J; bases not matched to a gene: 4. CDR3 DNA sequence: TGTGCCAGTAGTAGGGGGACAGGCCGCACAGATACGCAGTATTTT. Translated, it gives CASSRGTGRTDTQYF.

This clonotype was seen a few times. CDR3 DNA: TGTGCCAGCAGCTCCGGGGACAGGACTGGAAACACCATATATTTT. Translating gives CASSSGDRTGNTIYF. This sequence joins TRBV28 and TRBJ1-3, with TRBD1 identical over 8 bases. Germline-derived CDR1 and CDR2 are MDHEN and SYDVKM. This CDR3 region has 15 residues. After removal of 6 bases from V and 2 bases from J, the junction contained 6 bases not matched to a gene.

This clonotype was observed a few times. Lacking the conserved final phenylalanine or tryptophan, this CDR3 likely reflects a read error. The DNA is omitted, as the CDR3 cannot be located on it reliably, and the CDR3 follows TCRdb's listing. The chain combines TRBV28 with TRBJ2-5; the table's D call of TRBD1 was not tested on the DNA. Per the germline V gene, CDR1 is MDHEN and CDR2 is SYDVKM. With termini counted, the CDR3 has 8 amino acids. Here the CDR3 reads CASSLAGR.

This clonotype came up many times. V gene TRBV28 combines with J gene TRBJ2-7; no firm D call. Germline-derived CDR1 and CDR2 are MDHEN and SYDVKM. V lost 1 base and J 5 bases, leaving 3 bases between the germline ends. The CDR3 totals 11 residues. The CDR3 region has the DNA TGTGCCAGCAGTTTATATGACGAGCAGTACTTC. Amino acid sequence: CASSLYDEQYF.

This clonotype has just a few counts. The junction departs from the called germline gene at one end, perhaps through a read error. DNA of the CDR3: TGTGCCGGCAGCTCAGGGACAGGGAGCTCCTACGAGCAGTTCTTC. Translation: CAGSSGTGSSYEQFF. The chain uses TRBV7-6 and TRBJ2-7; TRBD1 agrees at 9 bases. The J call may be in error: the DNA end matches TRBJ2-1 better. Germline values: CDR1 SGHVS, CDR2 FNYEAQ. There are 15 residues in the CDR3.

The rearrangement joins TRBV20-1 to TRBJ2-5, with D possibly being TRBD1 or TRBD2 (5 bases each). The J call may be incorrect, as the DNA end agrees better with TRBJ2-7. CDR1 and CDR2 from the germline V gene are DFQATT and SNEGSKA (reference sequence). The CDR3 has 16 amino acids. CDR3 in amino acids: CSARGSGAGKTYEQYF. The CDR3 coding sequence is TGCAGTGCTAGAGGATCCGGGGCAGGGAAAACCTACGAGCAGTACTTC.

The genes are TRBV20-1 and TRBJ1-5, with 7 bases lining up with TRBD1. The CDR3 totals 13 residues. Germline V gene sequence: CDR1 DFQATT, CDR2 SNEGSKA (reference sequence). J lost 4 bases, V lost 4 bases, and 4 bases had no gene match. The CDR3 sequence is CSAKGTVNQPQHF. The CDR3 region has the DNA TGCAGTGCTAAAGGGACAGTGAATCAGCCCCAGCATTTT.

With respect to this clonotype: Given a much more abundant clone one base away, this may be a read error. The chain combines TRBV6-2 or TRBV6-3 with TRBJ2-3, with D possibly TRBD2 on 6 matching bases. The germline V gene encodes CDR1 MNHEY and CDR2 SVGEGT. Trimming took off 3 bases at V and 14 bases at J, with 30 bases between the two ends. The CDR3 length is 17 residues. CDR3 in DNA: TGTGCCAGCAGTTATGAACGGGGGTACTTGAACACCGGGGAGCTGTATTTT. This codes for CASSYERGYLNTGELYF.

This clonotype was counted ten times or more. The rearrangement uses TRBV5-1 and TRBJ1-1, with D unclear. CDR3 size: 14 residues. Deletions cut 2 bases from V and 0 bases from J, with 8 bases between. Germline CDR1 is SGHRS and CDR2 is YFSETQ. CDR3 amino acids: CASSFGDMNTEAFF. CDR3 DNA sequence: TGCGCCAGCAGCTTCGGAGATATGAACACTGAAGCTTTCTTT.

This clonotype was counted only a few times. The chain is built from TRBV7-8 and TRBJ2-7; tentatively, D is TRBD1 (6 bases). TRBJ2-1 explains the end of the DNA better; the J call may be wrong. CDR3 size: 12 residues. The germline gives CDR1 SGHVS, CDR2 FQNEAQ. The CDR3 protein is CASSFAGDEQFF. In DNA, the CDR3 is TGTGCCAGCAGCTTTGCAGGGGATGAGCAGTTCTTC.

This clonotype occurred many times. This may stem from a read error, because a much larger clone lies one nucleotide away. The V and J genes are TRBV7-8 and TRBJ2-7, with 14 bases fitting TRBD2. Per germline, CDR1 SGHVS and CDR2 FQNEAQ. Losses at the gene ends were 6 bases for V and 7 bases for J; bases not matched to a gene: 11. This CDR3 is 16 amino acids long. CDR3 sequence: CASRSPGLAGDNEQYF. The CDR3 DNA follows: TGTGCCAGCAGGTCACCGGGACTAGCGGGAGACAATGAGCAGTACTTC.

This chain uses TRBV4-1 with TRBJ2-5; no reliable D call. V shed 1 base and J shed 1 base, with 4 bases lying between them. CDR3 length: 13 amino acids. Germline values: CDR1 MGHRA, CDR2 YSYEKL. The CDR3 is CASSQVGQETQYF. The CDR3 DNA reads TGCGCCAGCAGCCAAGTAGGCCAAGAGACCCAGTACTTC.

This clonotype was recorded many times. The chain joins TRBV5-1 to TRBJ2-1; 8 bases fit TRBD1. V dropped 4 bases and J dropped 1; count of bases not matched to a gene: 7. This CDR3 comprises 16 residues. Germline V CDR1 and CDR2: SGHRS, YFSETQ. Written as DNA, the CDR3 is TGCGCCAGCAGCCGGGGGACAGGAGGGTCCTACAATGAGCAGTTCTTC. Translated: CASSRGTGGSYNEQFF. The full variable domain, rest sourced from reference TRBV5-1 and TRBJ2-1, is KAGVTQTPRYLIKTRGQQVTLSCSPISGHRSVSWYQQTPGQGLQFLFEYFSETQRNKGNFPGRFSGRQFSNSRSEMNVSTLELGDSALYLCASSRGTGGSYNEQFFGPGTRLTVL.